The present entry profiles one T cell receptor beta chain with its context. What it recognizes is unknown. The study ran its PCR with 60 Vbeta and 13 Jbeta primers. Produced via immunoSEQ multiplex PCR; TCRdb's table is partial and in-frame only. Of 95,000 to 150,000 clones in the sample, around 86% were seen once. The data were obtained in a study of cytomegalovirus exposure and HLA in healthy donors. Looking at the study overall: Unique TCRs from HLA-typed donors, roughly 87 million of them, were held in an early data release. Overall study findings and caveats: When a later analysis was performed, an Asian-associated ancestry cluster reportedly had fewer N-insertions than the approximately 700-donor mean. TCR association rates varied by HLA locus in a later analysis, with DRB1 highest and HLA-C lowest.

As for the donors, each was a healthy bone marrow donor. Germline CDR1 LNHDA, CDR2 SQIVND (reference sequence). V lost 5 bases to trimming and J lost 4 bases, with 12 bases between them. The CDR3 consists of 14 residues. V is TRBV19 and J is TRBJ1-5; D perhaps matches TRBD1 (6 bases). Sequences were obtained from PBMCs. The TCR sequence derives from a man aged 25 to 40 in good health and CMV-seronegative. CDR3 sequence reads: CASSLHRENQPQHF. The CDR3 DNA reads TGTGCCAGTAGTCTCCACAGGGAAAATCAGCCCCAGCATTTT.